Listed below are T cell receptor beta chains from one sample, sequenced in a study of blood T cells in healthy people across ages. A single record per CDR3 protein comes from TCRdb applying MiXCR to the 5' RACE reads. The sample lists about 1.1 million distinct CDR3 sequences, 35% to 40% occurring once. Sequenced sample: blood. These receptors were taken from a man younger than 35 in good health. Each CDR3 is given with its conserved first and last residue. The order of the fields is D gene, clone size, J gene, V gene, CDR3 DNA, CDR3 protein. D genes are given only for firm matches. The size field is filled for only some rows; it gives once, few, many or a size class.

D: .
size: .
J: TRBJ2-3
V: TRBV7-8
DNA: TGTGCCAGCAGCTTAAGGGGGAGCGGGGTAGGGGGAGATACGCAGTATTTT
CDR3: CASSLRGSGVGGDTQYF

D: .
size: .
J: TRBJ2-5
V: TRBV14
DNA: TGTGCCAGCAGCCCCTCTTGGAGGGTGGCGGCAGAGACCCAGTACTTC
CDR3: CASSPSWRVAAETQYF

D: .
size: few
J: TRBJ1-5
V: TRBV27
DNA: TGTGCCAGCAGCCTCGGACAGTTGGATTCGGGCAATCAGCCCCAGCATTTT
CDR3: CASSLGQLDSGNQPQHF

D: .
size: many
J: TRBJ1-2
V: TRBV7-2
DNA: TGTGCCAGCAGCTATCAGGGATATGGCTACACCTTC
CDR3: CASSYQGYGYTF

D: .
size: many
J: TRBJ2-5
V: TRBV29-1
DNA: TGCAGCGTTGAAGAAGAGACCCAGTACTTC
CDR3: CSVEEETQYF

D: TRBD2
size: .
J: TRBJ2-5
V: TRBV13
DNA: TGTGCCAGCAGCTTAACAGCGGGGGGTTCCTACAATGAGCAGTACTTC
CDR3: CASSLTAGGSYNEQYF

D: TRBD1
size: few
J: TRBJ1-2
V: TRBV6-5
DNA: TGTGCCAGCAGCCCGCCCGGGGGGACAGACTATGTCTACACCTTC
CDR3: CASSPPGGTDYVYTF

D: TRBD1
size: .
J: TRBJ1-2
V: TRBV27
DNA: TGTGCCAGCAATTCCCCTGGACAGGGCTCCCACTATGGCTACACCTTC
CDR3: CASNSPGQGSHYGYTF

D: .
size: .
J: TRBJ2-2
V: TRBV7-2
DNA: TGTGCCAGCAGCTTAGGAGTGACACCTATGAACACCGGGGAGCTGTTTTTT
CDR3: CASSLGVTPMNTGELFF

D: .
size: .
J: TRBJ2-7
V: TRBV4-3
DNA: TGCGCCAGCAGCCAAGAACTGTCAGGGAGCTCCTACGAGCAGTACTTC
CDR3: CASSQELSGSSYEQYF

D: TRBD2
size: .
J: TRBJ2-2
V: TRBV4-2
DNA: TGTGCCAGCAGCCAAGCAGCGGGGGGCCCAAGCGGGGAGCTGTTTTTT
CDR3: CASSQAAGGPSGELFF

D: .
size: .
J: TRBJ2-4
V: TRBV4-2
DNA: TGTGCCAGCAGCCAAGATGGGCCAAAAAACATTCAGTACTTC
CDR3: CASSQDGPKNIQYF

D: .
size: few
J: TRBJ1-2
V: TRBV10-2
DNA: TGCGCCAGCAGTGAGTCGACCGAAGTCAATGGCTACACCTTC
CDR3: CASSESTEVNGYTF

D: TRBD1
size: .
J: TRBJ2-1
V: TRBV6-5
DNA: TGTGCCAGCAAAAGACAGGGCCCTGGCTCCTACAATGAGCAGTTCTTC
CDR3: CASKRQGPGSYNEQFF

D: .
size: .
J: TRBJ1-1
V: TRBV29-1
DNA: TGCAGCGTTGTGGGACCGGTGAACACTGAAGCTTTCTTT
CDR3: CSVVGPVNTEAFF

D: .
size: few
J: TRBJ1-5
V: TRBV4-1
DNA: TGCGCCAGCAGCCAAGATCTTAACAGGGAAAGGGGCAATCAGCCCCAGCATTTT
CDR3: CASSQDLNRERGNQPQHF

D: .
size: .
J: TRBJ2-5
V: TRBV9
DNA: TGTGCCAGCAGCGTGAACTCGGGGGCCCAAGAGACCCAGTACTTC
CDR3: CASSVNSGAQETQYF

D: TRBD1
size: few
J: TRBJ1-1
V: TRBV5-1
DNA: TGCGCCAGCAGCATAGGACAGGGGGGGACTGAAGCTTTCTTT
CDR3: CASSIGQGGTEAFF

D: TRBD2
size: .
J: TRBJ2-5
V: TRBV2
DNA: TGTGCCCTCCCAGGACTAGCGGGGTCAGAGACCCAGTACTTC
CDR3: CALPGLAGSETQYF

D: .
size: .
J: TRBJ2-3
V: TRBV12-3/TRBV12-4
DNA: TGTGCCAGCAGGGAGGGGATCACAGATACGCAGTATTTT
CDR3: CASREGITDTQYF

D: .
size: .
J: TRBJ2-2
V: TRBV5-1
DNA: TGCGCCAGCAGCTTGAACAGGGCTACCGGGGAGCTGTTTTTT
CDR3: CASSLNRATGELFF

D: .
size: .
J: TRBJ1-5
V: TRBV9
DNA: TGTGCCAGCAGCGTAGACGGGCGACCGGGGAATCAGCCCCAGCATTTT
CDR3: CASSVDGRPGNQPQHF

D: .
size: .
J: TRBJ1-5
V: TRBV7-2
DNA: TGTGCCAGCAGCTTCGACGGGATTACAAATCAGCCCCAGCATTTT
CDR3: CASSFDGITNQPQHF

D: .
size: once
J: TRBJ2-2
V: TRBV7-6
DNA: TGTGCCAGCAAGCCCGGACAGTCCACCGGGGAGCTGTTTTTT
CDR3: CASKPGQSTGELFF

D: .
size: .
J: TRBJ1-3
V: TRBV9
DNA: TGTGCCAGCAGCGATGCGCCTGGAAGCACCATATATTTT
CDR3: CASSDAPGSTIYF

D: .
size: .
J: TRBJ2-3
V: TRBV9
DNA: TGTGCCAGCAGCGTAGTACAAGCAGGTACAGATACGCAGTATTTT
CDR3: CASSVVQAGTDTQYF

D: .
size: few
J: TRBJ1-5
V: TRBV28
DNA: TGTGCCAGCAGCCCCGGTCCCCGGCTTAGCAATCAGCCCCAGCATTTT
CDR3: CASSPGPRLSNQPQHF

D: .
size: few
J: TRBJ1-1
V: TRBV6-5
DNA: TGTGCCAGCATGGTGGGGAGTGAAGCTTTCTTT
CDR3: CASMVGSEAFF

D: .
size: once
J: TRBJ1-4
V: TRBV18
DNA: TGTGCCAGCTCACCGTTCGGACAGAGAACTAATGAAAAACTGTTTTTT
CDR3: CASSPFGQRTNEKLFF

D: TRBD1
size: .
J: TRBJ2-5
V: TRBV7-2
DNA: TGTGCCAGCAGCCCCCGGACAGGGGGCGAAGAGACCCAGTACTTC
CDR3: CASSPRTGGEETQYF

D: .
size: .
J: TRBJ1-1
V: TRBV6-6
DNA: TGTGCCAGCAGTTCTGTACGGACGAACACTGAAGCTTTCTTT
CDR3: CASSSVRTNTEAFF

D: TRBD1
size: .
J: TRBJ1-2
V: TRBV6-5
DNA: TGTGCCAACAGTAAGATGACAGGGGAAAGAAACTATGGCTACACCTTC
CDR3: CANSKMTGERNYGYTF

D: TRBD1
size: .
J: TRBJ2-2
V: TRBV30
DNA: TGTGCCTGGCCGGGACAGGGAGGCACCGGGGAGCTGTTTTTT
CDR3: CAWPGQGGTGELFF

D: .
size: .
J: TRBJ1-1
V: TRBV19
DNA: TGTGCCAGTAGTATTGGAGGGTCTCTTGCTGAAGCTTTCTTT
CDR3: CASSIGGSLAEAFF

D: .
size: few
J: TRBJ1-4
V: TRBV6-6
DNA: TGTGCCAGCAGTTACCCGACCCGGGCGACAACTAATGAAAAACTGTTTTTT
CDR3: CASSYPTRATTNEKLFF

D: TRBD1
size: .
J: TRBJ2-7
V: TRBV6-5
DNA: TGTGCCAGCAGACTCACCGGGACAGCCACCTACGAGCAGTACTTC
CDR3: CASRLTGTATYEQYF

D: .
size: .
J: TRBJ1-2
V: TRBV4-1
DNA: TGCGCCAGCAGCTACAGGGTTAACTATGGCTACACCTTC
CDR3: CASSYRVNYGYTF